Listed below are T cell receptor beta chains from one sample, sequenced in a study of response to subunit inactivated influenza vaccine. MiXCR, applied by TCRdb to the RT-PCR reads, yields one record per CDR3 protein. The table includes approximately 700,000 distinct CDR3 sequences, 15% to 18% detected once. Here the sequenced sample was PBMCs from blood, taken 11 to 12 days after vaccination. Receptors originate from a man over 45 who received an inactivated influenza vaccine. Both conserved end residues are part of each CDR3. The D gene is left open where the match is weak. Some rows have no size entry. The others give once, few or many, or a class for an expanded clone.

V: TRBV7-9
D: NA
size: NA
J: TRBJ2-1
CDR3: CASSPGSQQFF
DNA: TGTGCCAGCAGCCCGGGGAGCCAGCAGTTCTTC

V: TRBV21-1
D: NA
size: few
J: TRBJ2-5
CDR3: CASSKGNTTQYF
DNA: TGTGCCAGCAGCAAAGGAAACACGACCCAGTACTTC

V: TRBV5-1
D: TRBD2
size: NA
J: TRBJ2-7
CDR3: CASSDPSGVYEQYF
DNA: TGCGCCAGCAGCGACCCTAGCGGGGTCTACGAGCAGTACTTC

V: TRBV15
D: TRBD1
size: NA
J: TRBJ2-7
CDR3: CATSGRTGRSYEQYF
DNA: TGTGCCACCAGCGGTAGGACAGGGCGCTCCTACGAGCAGTACTTC

V: TRBV10-3
D: NA
size: NA
J: TRBJ1-1
CDR3: CAISGGGENTEAFF
DNA: TGTGCCATCAGTGGGGGAGGAGAGAACACTGAAGCTTTCTTT

V: TRBV28
D: NA
size: few
J: TRBJ2-7
CDR3: CASTTWGYEQYF
DNA: TGTGCCAGCACCACGTGGGGTTATGAGCAGTACTTC

V: TRBV29-1
D: NA
size: few
J: TRBJ2-7
CDR3: CSVGQVHEQYF
DNA: TGCAGCGTTGGGCAGGTCCACGAGCAGTACTTC

V: TRBV3-1
D: TRBD2
size: NA
J: TRBJ2-7
CDR3: CASSQPRPGLAPSWSYEQYF
DNA: TGTGCCAGCAGCCAACCCCGGCCGGGACTAGCCCCGAGTTGGTCCTACGAGCAGTACTTC

V: TRBV12-3/TRBV12-4
D: TRBD1
size: NA
J: TRBJ2-2
CDR3: CASSGQGAWELFF
DNA: TGTGCCAGCAGCGGACAGGGGGCCTGGGAGCTGTTTTTT

V: TRBV21-1
D: NA
size: NA
J: TRBJ2-7
CDR3: CASRLSGQTYEQYF
DNA: TGTGCCAGCAGGCTCTCGGGCCAAACCTACGAGCAGTACTTC

V: TRBV7-2
D: TRBD1
size: NA
J: TRBJ1-5
CDR3: CASSLGQGVGNQPQHF
DNA: TGTGCCAGCAGCTTGGGACAGGGGGTCGGCAATCAGCCCCAGCATTTT

V: TRBV2
D: NA
size: few
J: TRBJ2-1
CDR3: CASKANSYNEQFF
DNA: TGTGCCAGCAAAGCAAACTCCTACAATGAGCAGTTCTTC

V: TRBV27
D: TRBD1
size: few
J: TRBJ2-2
CDR3: CASSWGQLNTGELFF
DNA: TGTGCCAGCAGTTGGGGACAGCTGAACACCGGGGAGCTGTTTTTT

V: TRBV19
D: TRBD1
size: few
J: TRBJ1-1
CDR3: CASSIQGASSEAFF
DNA: TGTGCCAGTAGTATACAGGGGGCGAGCTCTGAAGCTTTCTTT

V: TRBV24-1
D: NA
size: NA
J: TRBJ2-3
CDR3: CATSHLDFPGRYF
DNA: TGTGCCACCAGCCACTTGGACTTCCCTGGGCGGTATTTT

V: TRBV7-2
D: NA
size: many
J: TRBJ1-2
CDR3: CASSLGGLTNYGYTF
DNA: TGTGCCAGCAGCTTAGGCGGACTGACTAACTATGGCTACACCTTC

V: TRBV4-2
D: NA
size: NA
J: TRBJ1-6
CDR3: CASSQVPMVANSPLHF
DNA: TGTGCCAGCAGCCAAGTCCCGATGGTTGCGAATTCACCCCTCCACTTT

V: TRBV28
D: NA
size: few
J: TRBJ1-5
CDR3: CATNRGLGQPQHF
DNA: TGTGCCACCAACCGAGGACTGGGACAGCCCCAGCATTTT

V: TRBV28
D: TRBD2
size: few
J: TRBJ2-7
CDR3: CASSLGLAGGRRYEQYF
DNA: TGTGCCAGCAGTTTGGGACTAGCGGGAGGACGGAGGTACGAGCAGTACTTC

V: TRBV11-3
D: TRBD2
size: NA
J: TRBJ2-1
CDR3: CASSHTPLAGGGEQFF
DNA: TGTGCCAGCAGCCATACCCCCCTAGCGGGAGGGGGTGAGCAGTTCTTC

V: TRBV20-1
D: TRBD1
size: NA
J: TRBJ1-6
CDR3: CSALRTGGNSPLHF
DNA: TGCAGTGCCTTACGGACAGGGGGCAATTCACCCCTCCACTTT

V: TRBV5-5
D: NA
size: NA
J: TRBJ2-5
CDR3: CASRRGQQETQYF
DNA: TGTGCCAGCAGACGAGGACAGCAAGAGACCCAGTACTTC

V: TRBV6-2/TRBV6-3
D: NA
size: few
J: TRBJ2-5
CDR3: CASGRQETQYF
DNA: TGTGCCAGCGGACGGCAAGAGACCCAGTACTTC

V: TRBV2
D: NA
size: NA
J: TRBJ2-2
CDR3: CATCPRSNTGELFF
DNA: TGTGCCACCTGCCCCCGATCGAACACCGGGGAGCTGTTTTTT

V: TRBV11-2
D: TRBD2
size: NA
J: TRBJ2-3
CDR3: CDSSLVGTSGGAVNTQYF
DNA: TGTGACAGCAGCTTAGTAGGGACTAGCGGGGGGGCGGTTAATACGCAGTATTTT

V: TRBV20-1
D: NA
size: NA
J: TRBJ1-4
CDR3: CSARDLAGSNEKLFF
DNA: TGCAGTGCTAGAGATCTGGCGGGAAGCAATGAAAAACTGTTTTTT

V: TRBV20-1
D: NA
size: NA
J: TRBJ1-1
CDR3: CSARSGTTNTEAFF
DNA: TGCAGTGCTAGGTCCGGGACAACGAACACTGAAGCTTTCTTT

V: TRBV3-1
D: NA
size: few
J: TRBJ2-5
CDR3: CASSQDMGGGGTQYF
DNA: TGTGCCAGCAGCCAAGACATGGGAGGGGGCGGGACCCAGTACTTC

V: TRBV6-2/TRBV6-3
D: NA
size: few
J: TRBJ1-1
CDR3: CASSSPSRLTEAFF
DNA: TGTGCCAGCAGTTCACCCTCGCGGCTCACTGAAGCTTTCTTT

V: TRBV14
D: TRBD2
size: few
J: TRBJ2-3
CDR3: CASSHGSGGAADTQYF
DNA: TGTGCCAGCAGCCACGGTTCGGGGGGTGCGGCAGATACGCAGTATTTT

V: TRBV5-1
D: TRBD1
size: few
J: TRBJ1-1
CDR3: CASSSLTGATSEAFF
DNA: TGCGCCAGCAGCTCATTAACAGGGGCGACTAGTGAAGCTTTCTTT

V: TRBV6-2/TRBV6-3
D: NA
size: few
J: TRBJ2-7
CDR3: CASSYYSKRDVRVEQYF
DNA: TGTGCCAGCAGTTACTACTCTAAACGGGACGTCAGGGTCGAGCAGTACTTC